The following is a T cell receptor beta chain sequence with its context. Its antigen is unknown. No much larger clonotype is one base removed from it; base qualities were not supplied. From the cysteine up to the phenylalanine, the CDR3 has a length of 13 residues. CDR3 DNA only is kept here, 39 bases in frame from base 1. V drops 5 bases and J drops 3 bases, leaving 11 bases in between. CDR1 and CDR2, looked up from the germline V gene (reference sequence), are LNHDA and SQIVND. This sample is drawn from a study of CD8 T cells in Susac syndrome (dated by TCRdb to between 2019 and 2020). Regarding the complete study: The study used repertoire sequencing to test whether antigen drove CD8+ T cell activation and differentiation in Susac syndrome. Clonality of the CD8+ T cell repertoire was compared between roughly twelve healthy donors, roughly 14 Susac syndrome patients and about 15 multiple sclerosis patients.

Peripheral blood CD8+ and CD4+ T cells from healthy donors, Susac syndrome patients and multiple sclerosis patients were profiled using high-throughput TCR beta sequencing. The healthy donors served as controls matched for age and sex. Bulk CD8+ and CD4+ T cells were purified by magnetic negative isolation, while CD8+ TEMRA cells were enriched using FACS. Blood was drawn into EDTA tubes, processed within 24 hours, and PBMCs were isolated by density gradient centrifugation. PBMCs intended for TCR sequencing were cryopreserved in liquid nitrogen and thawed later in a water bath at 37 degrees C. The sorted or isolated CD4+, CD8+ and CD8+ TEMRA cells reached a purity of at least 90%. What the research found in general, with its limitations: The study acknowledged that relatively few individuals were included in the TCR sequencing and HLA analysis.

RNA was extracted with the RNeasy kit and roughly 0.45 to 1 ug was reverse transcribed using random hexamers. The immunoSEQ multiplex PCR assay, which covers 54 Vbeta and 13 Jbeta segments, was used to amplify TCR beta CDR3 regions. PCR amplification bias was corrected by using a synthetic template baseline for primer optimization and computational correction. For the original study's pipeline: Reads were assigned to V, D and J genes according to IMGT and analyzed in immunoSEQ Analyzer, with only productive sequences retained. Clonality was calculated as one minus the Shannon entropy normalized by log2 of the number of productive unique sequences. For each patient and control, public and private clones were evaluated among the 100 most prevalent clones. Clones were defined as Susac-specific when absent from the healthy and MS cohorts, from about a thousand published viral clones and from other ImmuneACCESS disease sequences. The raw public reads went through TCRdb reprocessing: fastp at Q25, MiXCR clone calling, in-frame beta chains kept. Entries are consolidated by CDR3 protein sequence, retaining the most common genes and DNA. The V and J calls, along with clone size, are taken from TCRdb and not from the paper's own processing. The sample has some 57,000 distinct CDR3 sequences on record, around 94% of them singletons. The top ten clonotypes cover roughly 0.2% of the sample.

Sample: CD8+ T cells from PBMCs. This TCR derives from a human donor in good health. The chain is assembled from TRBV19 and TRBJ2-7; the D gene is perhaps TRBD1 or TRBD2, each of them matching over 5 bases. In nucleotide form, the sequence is TGTGCCAGTAGTGCCGGGGCGGACTACGAGCAGTACTTC. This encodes CASSAGADYEQYF.